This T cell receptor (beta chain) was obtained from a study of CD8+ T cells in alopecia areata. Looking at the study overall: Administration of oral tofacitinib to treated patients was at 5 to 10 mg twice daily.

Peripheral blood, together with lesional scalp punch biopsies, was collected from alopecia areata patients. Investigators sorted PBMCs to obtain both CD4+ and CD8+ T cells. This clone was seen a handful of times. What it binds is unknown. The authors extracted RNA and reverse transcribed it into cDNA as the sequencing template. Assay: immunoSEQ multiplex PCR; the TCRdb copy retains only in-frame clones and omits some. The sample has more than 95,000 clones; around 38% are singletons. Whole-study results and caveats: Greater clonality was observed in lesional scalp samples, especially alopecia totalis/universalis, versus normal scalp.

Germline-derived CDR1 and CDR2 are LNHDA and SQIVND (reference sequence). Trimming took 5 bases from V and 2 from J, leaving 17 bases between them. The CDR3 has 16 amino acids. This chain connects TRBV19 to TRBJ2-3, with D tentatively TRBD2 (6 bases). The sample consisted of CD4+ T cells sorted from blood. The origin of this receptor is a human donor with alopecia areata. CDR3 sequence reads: CASSRPGLDHTDTQYF. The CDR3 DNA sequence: TGTGCCAGTAGTCGACCGGGACTGGATCACACAGATACGCAGTATTTT. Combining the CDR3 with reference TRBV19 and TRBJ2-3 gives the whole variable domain DGGITQSPKYLFRKEGQNVTLSCEQNLNHDAMYWYRQDPGQGLRLIYYSQIVNDFQKGDIAEGYSVSREKKESFPLTVTSAQKNPTAFYLCASSRPGLDHTDTQYFGPGTRLTVL.